This T cell receptor (beta chain) comes out of a study of regulatory T cells in long-lasting Graves disease. The study's findings and limits: Persistent disease preferred TRBV28, TRBJ1-2 and TRBJ2-5; new disease, TRBV20-1 and TRBJ2-1. Thyroid tissue was not studied; only peripheral blood was.

The time point here: newly diagnosed GD, antithyroid drugs for less than 3 months. Construction of the TCR library relied on RNA isolated from PBMCs. This clonotype was seen ten or more times. Its specificity is unknown. Library construction for TCR beta used iRepertoire HTBI primers and Arm-PCR of CDR3 regions. Original processing methods: Samples jointly harbored 60 or so TRBV and some 13 TRBJ segments. A single record per CDR3 protein comes from TCRdb applying MiXCR to the multiplex PCR reads. The V and J calls and clone size come from TCRdb's table, not from the authors' own analysis. The data show 450,000 to 600,000 distinct CDR3 sequences, 15% to 20% seen once. With V trimmed by 7 bases and J by 6 bases, 9 bases remained unmatched. The CDR3 consists of 14 residues. The same data also went into a second study, on T cells in Graves' hyperthyroidism and ophthalmopathy. From that paper: Expanded thyroid clonotypes (above 0.001) were mostly also found in blood.

This receptor was taken from a man aged 40-50 years with Graves disease. This specimen consisted of peripheral blood mononuclear cells (PBMCs), obtained at new diagnosis, from a patient treated with antithyroid drugs. The chain is built from TRBV12-3 or TRBV12-4 and TRBJ1-2; the match to TRBD1 covers 9 bases. This chain's CDR3 is CASTDRDRAHGYTF. The CDR3 nucleotides read TGTGCCAGCACCGACCGGGACAGGGCTCATGGCTACACCTTC.